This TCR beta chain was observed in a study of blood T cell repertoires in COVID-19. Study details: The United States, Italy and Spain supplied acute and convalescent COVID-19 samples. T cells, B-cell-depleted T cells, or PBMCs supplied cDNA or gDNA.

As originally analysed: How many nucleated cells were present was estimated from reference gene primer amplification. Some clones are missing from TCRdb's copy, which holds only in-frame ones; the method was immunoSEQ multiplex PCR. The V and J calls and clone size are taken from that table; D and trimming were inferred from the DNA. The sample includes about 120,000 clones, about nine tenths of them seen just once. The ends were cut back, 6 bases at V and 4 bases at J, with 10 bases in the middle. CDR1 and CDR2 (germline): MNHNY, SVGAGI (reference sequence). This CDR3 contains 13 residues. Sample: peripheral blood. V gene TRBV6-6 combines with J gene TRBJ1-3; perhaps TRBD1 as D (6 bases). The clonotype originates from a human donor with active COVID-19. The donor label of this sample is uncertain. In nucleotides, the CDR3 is TGTGCCAGCAGCGGGACAAACGGAAACACCATATATTTT. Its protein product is CASSGTNGNTIYF.